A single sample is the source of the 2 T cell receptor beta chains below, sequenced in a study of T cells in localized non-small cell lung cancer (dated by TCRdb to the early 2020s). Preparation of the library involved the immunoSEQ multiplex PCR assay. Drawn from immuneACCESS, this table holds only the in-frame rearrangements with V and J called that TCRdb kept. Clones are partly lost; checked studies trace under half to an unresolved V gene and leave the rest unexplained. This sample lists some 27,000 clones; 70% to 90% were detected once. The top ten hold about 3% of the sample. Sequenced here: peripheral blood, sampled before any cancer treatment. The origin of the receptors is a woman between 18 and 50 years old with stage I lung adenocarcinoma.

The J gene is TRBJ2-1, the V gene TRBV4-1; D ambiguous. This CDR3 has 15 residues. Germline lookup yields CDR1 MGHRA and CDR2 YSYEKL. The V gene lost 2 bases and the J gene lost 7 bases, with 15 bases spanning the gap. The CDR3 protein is CASSQPRRAGNEQFF. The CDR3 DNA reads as TGCGCCAGCAGCCAACCTCGACGGGCCGGGAATGAGCAGTTCTTC.

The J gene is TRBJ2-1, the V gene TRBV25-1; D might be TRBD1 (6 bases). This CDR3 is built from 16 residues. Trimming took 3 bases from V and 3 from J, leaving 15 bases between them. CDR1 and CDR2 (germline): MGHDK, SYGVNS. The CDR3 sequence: CASSDQSRDIYNEQFF. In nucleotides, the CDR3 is TGTGCCAGCAGTGACCAATCCCGGGACATCTACAATGAGCAGTTCTTC. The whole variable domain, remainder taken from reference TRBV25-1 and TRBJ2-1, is EADIYQTPRYLVIGTGKKITLECSQTMGHDKMYWYQQDPGMELHLIHYSYGVNSTEKGDLSSESTVSRIRTEHFPLTLESARPSHTSQYLCASSDQSRDIYNEQFFGPGTRLTVL.